This T cell receptor beta chain was observed in a study of beta chain features in type 1 diabetes. Findings and caveats of the study: Individuals with type 1 diabetes displayed fewer insertions and more deletions at VDJ junctions. TCRB repertoires of naive, central memory and Treg cells appeared more similar among patients than among healthy donors. Shortening of TCRB CDR3s, moderate but significant, appeared in all four CD4+ subsets of Type 1 diabetes patients.

The CDR3 has 12 residues. The J segment lost 8 bases and the V segment lost 4 bases, leaving 2 bases of the junction unmatched. Germline V gene data show CDR1 as SGHRS and CDR2 as YFSETQ. The entirety of the isolated RNA underwent reverse transcription, so expressed TCRB transcripts were sequenced. Some clones are missing from TCRdb's copy, which holds only in-frame ones; the method was immunoSEQ multiplex PCR. The data show about 340,000 clones, about 13% seen once. All of the sorted populations showed purity greater than 95%. In this sample, this clone turned up a few times. As yet, its antigen is unknown.

The TCR comes from a woman aged 18-29 years with type 1 diabetes. The sample consisted of naive CD4+ T cells from blood. This chain uses TRBV5-1 with TRBJ1-2; 10 bases align to TRBD1. Here the CDR3 DNA reads TGCGCCAGCAGCGGACAGGGGGACGGCTACACCTTC. Encoded protein: CASSGQGDGYTF.